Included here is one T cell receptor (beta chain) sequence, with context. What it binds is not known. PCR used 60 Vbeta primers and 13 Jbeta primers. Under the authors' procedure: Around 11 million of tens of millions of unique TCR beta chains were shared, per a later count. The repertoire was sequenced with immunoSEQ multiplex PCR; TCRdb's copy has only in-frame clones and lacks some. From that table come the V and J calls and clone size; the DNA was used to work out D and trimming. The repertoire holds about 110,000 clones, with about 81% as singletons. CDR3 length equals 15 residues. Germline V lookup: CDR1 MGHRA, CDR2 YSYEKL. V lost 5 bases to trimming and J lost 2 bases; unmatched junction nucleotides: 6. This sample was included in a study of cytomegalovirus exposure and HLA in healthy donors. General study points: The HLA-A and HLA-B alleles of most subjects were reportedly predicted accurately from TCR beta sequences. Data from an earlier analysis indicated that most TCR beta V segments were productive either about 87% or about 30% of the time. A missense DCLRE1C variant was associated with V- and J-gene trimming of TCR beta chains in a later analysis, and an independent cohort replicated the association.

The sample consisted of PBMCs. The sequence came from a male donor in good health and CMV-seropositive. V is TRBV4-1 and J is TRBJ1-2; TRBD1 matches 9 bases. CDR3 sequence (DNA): TGCGCCAGCAGCTTGACAGGGGGAACAAACTATGGCTACACCTTC. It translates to CASSLTGGTNYGYTF.